The clone carrying this TCR beta chain was found many times. Arm-PCR of CDR3 regions and iRepertoire HTBI primers were used to build TCR beta libraries. TCRdb reprocessed the multiplex PCR reads via MiXCR and lists one record per CDR3 protein. The sample lists around 430,000 distinct CDR3 sequences, roughly 23% seen once, with less than 15% in the top ten. This entry comes from a study of regulatory T cells in long-lasting Graves disease. Time point specified: persistent/refractory GD, antithyroid drugs over 5 years with positive TRAb. Making the TCR library involved RNA that had been extracted from PBMCs. With EDTA tubes as the receptacles, roughly 9.7 milliliters of peripheral blood were drawn. Germline V gene lookup returns CDR1 SGHTA and CDR2 FQGTGA. This CDR3 is built from 14 residues. The V and J ends lost 5 bases and 4 bases, in that order; junction bases with no gene match: 4.

This chain connects TRBV7-3 to TRBJ2-5, with TRBD2 matching over 10 bases. The material was peripheral blood mononuclear cells (PBMCs), obtained when the disease was refractory, from a patient treated with antithyroid drugs. This clonotype was obtained from a female donor with Graves disease. The CDR3 nucleotides are TGTGCCAGCAGCCCTTCTAGCGGGGGAGAGACCCAGTACTTC. Translating gives CASSPSSGGETQYF.